This is a list of T cell receptor beta chains from one sample in a study of cytomegalovirus exposure and HLA in healthy donors. TCRdb's table, derived via immunoSEQ multiplex PCR, lists solely in-frame clones and lacks some. Its listing shows approximately 120,000 clones. Specimen: PBMCs. All receptors derive from a man aged 25-45 years in good health and CMV-seronegative. Both conserved end residues are part of each CDR3. A D gene is named only where the DNA matches it firmly.

J gene	D gene	V gene	CDR3 length	CDR3 protein	CDR3 DNA
TRBJ1-5	.	TRBV2	12	CASSDGNQPQHF	TGTGCCAGCAGTGACGGGAATCAGCCCCAGCATTTT
TRBJ1-1	.	TRBV28	14	CASGGAPWDTEAFF	TGTGCCAGCGGGGGGGCGCCGTGGGACACTGAAGCTTTCTTT
TRBJ2-1	.	TRBV28	14	CASNWRWSGNEQFF	TGTGCCAGCAACTGGAGATGGTCCGGCAATGAGCAGTTCTTC
TRBJ1-1	TRBD1	TRBV29-1	14	CSVKITGVATEAFF	TGCAGCGTTAAAATTACAGGGGTAGCGACTGAAGCTTTCTTT
TRBJ2-7	TRBD2	TRBV18	14	CASSPTSADYEQYF	TGTGCCAGCTCACCGACTAGCGCCGACTACGAGCAGTACTTC
TRBJ2-1	TRBD1	TRBV27	16	CASSPSPGTGDNEQFF	TGTGCCAGCAGTCCCTCCCCCGGGACAGGAGACAATGAGCAGTTCTTC
TRBJ2-7	.	TRBV29-1	11	CSVGDTYEQYF	TGCAGCGTGGGGGACACCTACGAGCAGTACTTC
TRBJ1-1	.	TRBV5-6	13	CASSLLGRDEAFF	TGTGCCAGCAGCCTTCTGGGGCGGGATGAAGCTTTCTTT
TRBJ1-2	.	TRBV19	14	CASSRPRGFEGYTF	TGTGCCAGTAGCCGCCCCCGCGGGTTCGAGGGCTACACCTTC
TRBJ1-1	.	TRBV6-1	13	CASSSMQGTEAFF	TGTGCCAGCAGTTCGATGCAGGGAACTGAAGCTTTCTTT